The rows below give T cell receptor beta chains drawn from one sample of a study of shared clonotypes between healthy human individuals. The protocol was immunoSEQ multiplex PCR, while the TCRdb copy is restricted to in-frame clones and leaves out a portion. This table holds hundreds of thousands of clones, approximately 96% found once. Specimen: naive CD8+ T cells sorted from blood. The receptors shown here come from a woman under 40 in good health. Both conserved end residues are part of each CDR3. The D gene is left open where the match is weak. Some rows mark clone size as missing; the rest say once, few, many or name a class of expanded clone.

V gene,D gene,clone size,J gene,CDR3 protein,CDR3 DNA
TRBV6-5,.,.,TRBJ2-3,CASSYGVEWGRDTQYF,TGTGCCAGCAGTTACGGAGTAGAATGGGGCAGAGATACGCAGTATTTT
TRBV27,TRBD2,.,TRBJ2-5,CASTPLRPSGKQETQYF,TGTGCCAGCACCCCTTTGAGGCCTAGCGGAAAACAAGAGACCCAGTACTTC
TRBV28,.,.,TRBJ1-1,CASTPYGGMLNTEAFF,TGTGCCAGCACCCCCTATGGTGGGATGTTGAACACTGAAGCTTTCTTT
TRBV4-1,TRBD2,once,TRBJ2-1,CASSARTSGSGGEQFF,TGCGCCAGCAGCGCCCGTACTAGCGGGAGCGGGGGTGAGCAGTTCTTC
TRBV5-6,.,.,TRBJ1-1,CASSFQLASHGKTEAFF,TGTGCCAGCAGCTTTCAATTAGCTTCACACGGAAAAACTGAAGCTTTCTTT
TRBV4-1,TRBD2,.,TRBJ2-1,CASSQVPLAGGIDEQFF,TGCGCCAGCAGCCAAGTTCCGCTAGCGGGGGGAATAGATGAGCAGTTCTTC
TRBV27,.,.,TRBJ1-2,CASSSRGEVYYGYTF,TGTGCCAGCAGTTCCCGGGGGGAGGTCTACTATGGCTACACCTTC
TRBV4-1,.,.,TRBJ2-3,CASSPTPRGTADTQYF,TGCGCCAGCAGCCCGACCCCCCGGGGAACCGCAGATACGCAGTATTTT
TRBV2,TRBD2,.,TRBJ2-1,CASRETSGSSYNEQFF,TGTGCCAGCAGAGAAACTAGCGGGAGCTCCTACAATGAGCAGTTCTTC
TRBV2,.,.,TRBJ2-7,CASNSRQMVDSLEQYF,TGTGCCAGCAATTCCCGCCAGATGGTAGATTCTCTCGAGCAGTACTTC
TRBV19,.,once,TRBJ2-3,CASSIQGKSTDTQYF,TGTGCCAGTAGTATACAGGGAAAGAGCACAGATACGCAGTATTTT
TRBV7-6,TRBD2,once,TRBJ2-7,CASSPAGLAGSYEQYF,TGTGCCAGCAGCCCCGCGGGACTAGCGGGATCCTACGAGCAGTACTTC
TRBV28,.,.,TRBJ1-1,CASGEAVTEAFF,TGTGCCAGCGGGGAAGCGGTAACTGAAGCTTTCTTT
TRBV19,TRBD2,once,TRBJ2-2,CASSFGLAGGTGELFF,TGTGCCAGTAGTTTCGGACTAGCGGGAGGCACCGGGGAGCTGTTTTTT
TRBV19,.,.,TRBJ1-5,CASNPNVIISPQHF,TGTGCCAGTAACCCCAACGTGATAATCAGCCCCCAGCATTTT
TRBV10-1,TRBD2,.,TRBJ2-7,CASSLSGSRYEQYF,TGCGCCAGCAGCCTCAGCGGGAGTCGGTACGAGCAGTACTTC
TRBV28,.,.,TRBJ1-5,CASSFNSPYQPQHF,TGTGCCAGCAGTTTCAACAGCCCTTATCAGCCCCAGCATTTT
TRBV29-1,.,.,TRBJ2-1,CSVGSSDEQFF,TGCAGCGTTGGATCGTCAGACGAGCAGTTCTTC
TRBV11-2,.,.,TRBJ2-2,CASSLKVAVVGTGELFF,TGTGCCAGCAGCTTAAAAGTAGCGGTTGTAGGCACCGGGGAGCTGTTTTTT
TRBV25-1,.,.,TRBJ2-1,CASRERGGGYNEQFF,TGTGCCAGCAGGGAAAGGGGAGGAGGCTACAATGAGCAGTTCTTC